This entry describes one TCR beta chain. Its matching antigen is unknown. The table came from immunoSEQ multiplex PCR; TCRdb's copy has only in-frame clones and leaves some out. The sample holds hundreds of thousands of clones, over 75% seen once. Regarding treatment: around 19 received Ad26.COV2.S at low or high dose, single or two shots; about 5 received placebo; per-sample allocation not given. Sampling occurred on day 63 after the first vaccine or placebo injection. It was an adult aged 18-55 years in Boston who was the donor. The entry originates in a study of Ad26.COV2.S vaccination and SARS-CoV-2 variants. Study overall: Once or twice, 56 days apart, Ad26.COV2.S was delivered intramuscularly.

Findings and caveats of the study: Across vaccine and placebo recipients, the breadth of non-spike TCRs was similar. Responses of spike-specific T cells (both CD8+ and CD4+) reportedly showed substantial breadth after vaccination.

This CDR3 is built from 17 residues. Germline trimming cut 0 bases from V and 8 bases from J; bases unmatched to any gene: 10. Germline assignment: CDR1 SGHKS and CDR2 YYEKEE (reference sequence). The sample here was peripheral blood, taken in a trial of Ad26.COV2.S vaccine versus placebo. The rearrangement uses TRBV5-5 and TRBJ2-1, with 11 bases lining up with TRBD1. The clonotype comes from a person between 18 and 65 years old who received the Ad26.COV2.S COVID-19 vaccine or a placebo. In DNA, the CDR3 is TGTGCCAGCAGCTTGGCCCATTGGACAGGGGGCTCCCATGAGCAGTTCTTC. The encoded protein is CASSLAHWTGGSHEQFF.